The present TCR beta chain was sequenced within a study of blood T cell repertoires in COVID-19. Trimming removed 6 bases from V and 7 bases from J, with 22 bases in between. The CDR3 has 17 amino acids. Per the germline V gene, CDR1 is SGHTA and CDR2 is FQGNSA. Repertoires were generated with immunoSEQ multiplex PCR, while TCRdb's copy carries only in-frame clones and drops some. Of 280,000 or so clones listed, 80% to 90% are singletons. The J gene is TRBJ1-6, the V gene TRBV7-2; D is perhaps TRBD1 (5 bases). The TCR was taken from a man aged 25-45 years who had recovered from COVID-19. The sequencing input was PBMCs or T cells enriched from blood (not recorded which). CDR3 amino acids: CASSFLPTYPGNSPLHF. Written as DNA, the CDR3 is TGTGCCAGCAGTTTTCTGCCCACCTACCCAGGGAATTCACCCCTCCACTTT. Together with reference TRBV7-2 and TRBJ1-6, the CDR3 gives the full variable domain: GAGVSQSPSNKVTEKGKDVELRCDPISGHTALYWYRQSLGQGLEFLIYFQGNSAPDKSGLPSDRFSAERTGGSVSTLTIQRTQQEDSAVYLCASSFLPTYPGNSPLHFGNGTRLTVT.